This is a list of T cell receptor beta chains from one sample in a study of blood T cell repertoires in COVID-19. Using immunoSEQ multiplex PCR, the repertoire was profiled, and TCRdb retains in-frame clones only, with some absent. The sample lists 93,000 or so clones; roughly 89% were seen once. Material for sequencing was peripheral blood. The receptors shown here come from a woman aged 80 or over in a cohort sampled during active COVID-19. CDR3s include the opening cysteine and the closing phenylalanine or tryptophan.

cdr3_aa j_call v_call
CASSLVLGAGYNEQFF TRBJ2-1 TRBV11-2
CSAQRAYGYTF TRBJ1-2 TRBV20-1
CASSSGQGVYGYTF TRBJ1-2 TRBV18
CASSTPDRGVDEQFF TRBJ2-1 TRBV7-9
CASSPGQGMGSPLHF TRBJ1-6 TRBV7-6
CASSETSGSLKAYEQYF TRBJ2-7 TRBV6-1
CASSSGGAAATNEKLFF TRBJ1-4 TRBV5-1
CASSPQQGYNEQFF TRBJ2-1 TRBV5-1
CASERDTNYGYTF TRBJ1-2 TRBV28
CASSYGPDTQYF TRBJ2-3 TRBV6-6
CASSTDRAEKLFF TRBJ1-4 TRBV19
CASSSGTNTYEQYF TRBJ2-7 TRBV7-2
CASSYSQGFIGNTIYF TRBJ1-3 TRBV6-5
CASSTRQGARDYGYTF TRBJ1-2 TRBV7-2
CASTERDRDGELFF TRBJ2-2 TRBV5-1
CASRPDRNTEAFF TRBJ1-1 TRBV12-3/TRBV12-4